The 31 T cell receptor beta chains given below trace back to one sample, sequenced in a study of blood T cell repertoires in COVID-19. Generated by immunoSEQ multiplex PCR, the TCRdb table keeps only in-frame clones and is missing some. In the table there are 200,000 to 250,000 clones, roughly 86% of which are singletons. Specimen: peripheral blood. Every receptor here comes from a woman in her 30s who had recovered from COVID-19.

The chain couples TRBV7-3 to TRBJ1-1; 8 bases line up with TRBD1. The CDR3 length is 15 residues. Germline V CDR1 and CDR2: SGHTA, FQGTGA. With V trimmed by 2 bases and J by 6 bases, 8 bases remained unmatched. The CDR3 DNA sequence: TGTGCCAGCAGCTTAGGTCCAGGGGGCGCGGCTGAAGCTTTCTTT. Amino acid sequence: CASSLGPGGAAEAFF.

This rearrangement joins TRBV9 to TRBJ2-7, with 8 nucleotides matching TRBD1. The CDR3 totals 14 residues. V shed 2 bases and J 6 bases; nucleotides not matched to a gene: 7. Germline V CDR1 and CDR2: SGDLS, YYNGEE. The CDR3 region is CASSVIGQGSEQYF. The CDR3, as DNA: TGTGCCAGCAGCGTGATAGGACAGGGCTCCGAGCAGTACTTC.

The CDR3 nucleotides are TGCGCCAGCAGTGGACAGGGGAACACTGAAGCTTTCTTT. Amino acids: CASSGQGNTEAFF. The chain couples TRBV10-2 to TRBJ1-1; 7 bases line up with TRBD1. The germline CDR1 and CDR2 sequences are WSHSY and SAAADI. The V segment lost 4 bases and the J segment 1 base; nucleotides outside the gene matches: 0. The CDR3 is made up of 13 amino acids.

The rearrangement uses TRBV12-3 or TRBV12-4 and TRBJ2-5, with 8 bases aligning to TRBD2. V was clipped by 5 bases and J by 5 bases; unmatched bases: 4. There are 13 residues in the CDR3. The CDR3 reads CASSPRGGETQYF. The CDR3 DNA is TGTGCCAGCAGTCCTCGGGGGGGCGAGACCCAGTACTTC.

This clone was counted a single time. The chain joins TRBV6-4 to TRBJ2-2; D is unclear. Germline CDR1 and CDR2: MRHNA and SNTAGT. This CDR3 is 12 amino acids long. V lost 4 bases, J lost 7 bases, and 7 bases lay in between. The CDR3 spells CASSVEVGELFF. Here the CDR3 DNA reads TGTGCCAGCAGTGTAGAGGTCGGGGAGCTGTTTTTT.

The chain carries TRBV6-5 and TRBJ1-2, with TRBD1 identical over 8 bases. CDR3 length: 15 amino acids. CDR1 and CDR2 (germline): MNHEY, SVGAGI. Unmatched junction bases numbered 4, after V lost 0 bases and J lost 4 bases. The CDR3, as DNA: TGTGCCAGCAGTTACTCGAATCAGGGGGCCTATGGCTACACCTTC. Residues: CASSYSNQGAYGYTF.

The DNA for the CDR3 is TGTGCCAGCAGCTTAACGGACAGGGGTACACGTGGCTACACCTTC. The encoded protein is CASSLTDRGTRGYTF. The genes are TRBV7-9 and TRBJ1-2; 9 bases are shared with TRBD1. This CDR3 spans 15 amino acids. Germline values: CDR1 SEHNR, CDR2 FQNEAQ (reference sequence). V was clipped by 2 bases and J by 7 bases; unmatched bases: 8.

This clone was seen a single time. The chain combines TRBV3-1 (or the pseudogene TRBV3-2) with TRBJ1-5; D gene uncertain. Trimming cost V 3 bases and J 0 bases, with 15 bases left between them. There are 17 residues in the CDR3. Germline loops: CDR1 LGHDT, CDR2 YNNKEL (reference sequence). In nucleotides, the CDR3 is TGTGCCAGCAGCCAGGTCCCCGGGAGCCATAGCAATCAGCCCCAGCATTTT. Translated: CASSQVPGSHSNQPQHF.

This chain uses TRBV3-1 (or the pseudogene TRBV3-2) with TRBJ2-2; 9 positions match TRBD1. The CDR3 spans 14 residues. J lost 8 bases, V lost 4 bases, and 5 bases had no gene match. In germline, CDR1 is LGHDT, CDR2 YNNKEL (reference sequence). Here the CDR3 reads CASSLGQGMGELFF. CDR3 in DNA: TGTGCCAGCAGCCTGGGACAGGGTATGGGGGAGCTGTTTTTT.

CDR3 DNA sequence: TGTGCCAGCAGCGCCCTCAGCTCCTACAATGAGCAGTTCTTC. Protein product: CASSALSSYNEQFF. This rearrangement joins TRBV9 to TRBJ2-1; D not certain. This CDR3 is 14 amino acids long. Germline loops: CDR1 SGDLS, CDR2 YYNGEE. V was clipped by 3 bases and J by 0 bases, with 7 bases between them.

The genes are TRBV2 and TRBJ2-5, with D perhaps TRBD2 (6 bases). Germline-derived CDR1 and CDR2 are SNHLY and FYNNEI. The CDR3 spans 13 residues. Trimming took 2 bases from V and 4 from J, leaving 8 bases between them. The CDR3 DNA follows: TGTGCCAGCAGTGAATTGGAGGGAGAGACCCAGTACTTC. Protein product: CASSELEGETQYF.

The rearrangement links TRBV5-1 to TRBJ1-3; D remains unclear. Trimming removed 2 bases from V and 3 bases from J, with 15 bases in between. Per germline, CDR1 SGHRS and CDR2 YFSETQ. This CDR3 has 16 residues. The CDR3 DNA is TGCGCCAGCAGCTTAGTGCCTCAGGAGGATGGAAACACCATATATTTT. It is translated as CASSLVPQEDGNTIYF.

This clone came up once. The genes are TRBV9 and TRBJ2-7, with D possibly TRBD1 on 6 matching bases. Looked up from germline, CDR1 is SGDLS and CDR2 is YYNGEE. V lost 0 bases and J 3 bases, leaving 10 bases between the germline ends. The CDR3 length is 14 residues. CDR3 in DNA: TGTGCCAGCAGCGTAGGGACAGACTACTACGAGCAGTACTTC. This gives the protein CASSVGTDYYEQYF.

This clone was observed a few times. The CDR3 DNA reads TGTGCCACCAGTGACCCCAAGGTGGGGACAGGGGAGTGCGAGCAGTACTTC. As protein: CATSDPKVGTGECEQYF. This chain joins TRBV24-1 and TRBJ2-7; 10 positions agree with TRBD1. The CDR3 runs to 17 residues. Germline V gene data show CDR1 as KGHDR and CDR2 as SFDVKD. V gave up 4 bases and J gave up 6 bases; unmatched junction bases: 14.

DNA for the CDR3: TGCGCCAGCAGCCAAGGAAGGTTCGCGGGGGAGCAGTTCTTC. It encodes CASSQGRFAGEQFF. The chain carries TRBV4-3 and TRBJ2-1, with D maybe TRBD2 (6 bases). Germline CDR1 is LGHNA and CDR2 is YSLEER. The CDR3 has 14 residues. V lost 1 base and J lost 10, with 14 bases in between.

The V and J genes are TRBV19 and TRBJ2-3, with unresolved D. Per the germline V gene, CDR1 is LNHDA and CDR2 is SQIVND (reference sequence). V was shortened by 5 bases and J by 4 bases, with 16 bases between the two germline ends. The CDR3 length is 15 residues. CDR3: CASSARSFQADTQYF. CDR3 DNA: TGTGCCAGTAGTGCCCGATCCTTTCAGGCAGATACGCAGTATTTT.

J is TRBJ1-2 and V is TRBV27, with D perhaps TRBD1 (5 bases). Between the trimmed V and J ends, which lost 5 bases and 2 bases, there was a span of 12 bases. This CDR3 spans 14 amino acids. Germline V lookup: CDR1 MNHEY, CDR2 SMNVEV (reference sequence). The CDR3 spells CASSPRGGNYGYTF. DNA of the CDR3: TGTGCCAGCAGTCCCCGCGGGGGGAACTATGGCTACACCTTC.

CDR3 DNA sequence: TGCGCCAGCAGCCACGGGACTAGCGGGGGCGAGCTGTTTTTT. Amino acid sequence: CASSHGTSGGELFF. The rearrangement joins TRBV5-1 to TRBJ2-2, with TRBD2 identical over 14 bases. J gave up 11 bases and V 4 bases, and 4 bases lay outside the gene matches. Germline assignment: CDR1 SGHRS and CDR2 YFSETQ. The CDR3 spans 14 residues.

The chain uses TRBV19 and TRBJ2-7, with D unclear. V lost 4 bases to trimming and J lost 3 bases, with 10 bases between them. CDR3 length: 13 amino acids. Germline lookup yields CDR1 LNHDA and CDR2 SQIVND (reference sequence). This CDR3 is CASSTRNYYEQYF. The CDR3 DNA reads TGTGCCAGTAGTACCAGGAATTACTACGAGCAGTACTTC.

The rearrangement joins TRBV9 to TRBJ2-1; D is possibly TRBD2 (6 bases). Germline V gene data show CDR1 as SGDLS and CDR2 as YYNGEE. V lost 0 bases and J 6 bases, leaving 10 bases between the germline ends. This CDR3 comprises 14 residues. The chain's CDR3 is CASSVGVGSNEQFF. The CDR3 DNA reads TGTGCCAGCAGCGTAGGGGTCGGGAGCAATGAGCAGTTCTTC.

This clone is a singleton in its sample. In DNA form, the CDR3 reads TGTGCCAGCAGCCCCGGGTCTAGCGGGGGGGTGAATGAGCAGTTCTTC. The encoded protein is CASSPGSSGGVNEQFF. The chain couples TRBV9 to TRBJ2-1; 12 nucleotides align to TRBD2. The trim removed 4 bases at V and 7 bases at J, leaving 9 bases unmatched. The CDR3 spans 16 residues. Germline CDR1 reads SGDLS; CDR2 reads YYNGEE.

J is TRBJ2-3 and V is TRBV3-1 (or the pseudogene TRBV3-2), with TRBD2 matching 11 bases. CDR3 length equals 15 residues. The germline gives CDR1 LGHDT, CDR2 YNNKEL (reference sequence). The V and J ends lost 5 bases and 5 bases, in that order; junction bases with no gene match: 6. CDR3 sequence: CASSTGLAGGDTQYF. For the CDR3, the DNA is TGTGCCAGCAGCACCGGGCTAGCGGGGGGAGATACGCAGTATTTT.

The chain joins TRBV6-4 to TRBJ1-3; tentatively, D is TRBD1 (6 bases). The V and J ends lost 2 bases and 0 bases respectively, with 14 bases between them. CDR1 and CDR2 (germline): MRHNA, SNTAGT. This CDR3 spans 17 amino acids. CDR3: CASSDPTGTTSGNTIYF. The CDR3 DNA follows: TGTGCCAGCAGTGACCCCACAGGGACTACCTCTGGAAACACCATATATTTT.

The V call is TRBV5-5, the J call TRBJ1-1, with D unresolved. CDR3 size: 13 residues. Deletions cut 0 bases from V and 11 bases from J, with 14 bases between. Germline CDR1 and CDR2: SGHKS and YYEKEE (reference sequence). The CDR3 DNA reads as TGTGCCAGCAGCTTGGATACGTGGTCGGGGGCTTTCTTT. This gives the protein CASSLDTWSGAFF.

This clone showed up just once. The chain uses TRBV7-3 and TRBJ2-1; perhaps TRBD1 as D (5 bases). Trimming removed 5 bases at V and 6 bases at J, with 14 bases between. CDR3 length equals 14 residues. Germline V lookup: CDR1 SGHTA, CDR2 FQGTGA. The CDR3 region is CASSREARGNEQFF. CDR3 nucleotides: TGTGCCAGCAGCCGTGAGGCTAGGGGCAATGAGCAGTTCTTC.

The chain employs TRBV3-1 (or the pseudogene TRBV3-2) and TRBJ2-1; possible D gene TRBD1, 6 bases. The germline gives CDR1 LGHDT, CDR2 YNNKEL (reference sequence). The CDR3 loop spans 15 amino acids. V lost 0 bases to trimming and J lost 4 bases, with 10 bases between them. CDR3 loop: CASSQEAQGYNEQFF. CDR3 sequence (DNA): TGTGCCAGCAGCCAAGAGGCTCAGGGGTACAATGAGCAGTTCTTC.

The chain is built from TRBV11-1 and TRBJ1-3; D may be TRBD1 (6 bases). This CDR3 contains 13 residues. The ends were cut back, 9 bases at V and 2 bases at J, with 11 bases in the middle. CDR1 and CDR2 (germline): SGHAT, FQDESV (reference sequence). Here the CDR3 reads CASGQIPGNTIYF. CDR3 in DNA: TGTGCCAGTGGACAGATCCCTGGAAACACCATATATTTT. The complete variable domain, with remaining parts taken from reference TRBV11-1 and TRBJ1-3, reads EAEVAQSPRYKITEKSQAVAFWCDPISGHATLYWYRQILGQGPELLVQFQDESVVDDSQLPKDRFSAERLKGVDSTLKIQPAELGDSAMYLCASGQIPGNTIYFGEGSWLTVV.

The sample holds a few counts of this clone. This sample also contains other DNA sequences that code for the same CDR3. The chain recombines TRBV19 with TRBJ1-1; D unclear. CDR1 LNHDA and CDR2 SQIVND come from the germline V gene (reference sequence). The CDR3 has 13 amino acids. Trimming took off 2 bases at V and 1 base at J, with 5 bases between the two ends. CDR3 sequence reads: CASSISRNTEAFF. CDR3 nucleotides: TGTGCCAGTAGTATATCCAGGAACACTGAAGCTTTCTTT.

V is TRBV11-2 and J is TRBJ1-2; D may be TRBD1 (5 bases). CDR1 is SGHAT and CDR2 is FQNNGV in the germline V gene. Trimming stripped 4 bases from V and 4 bases from J, with 13 bases between. This CDR3 is built from 14 residues. The CDR3 DNA sequence: TGTGCCAGCAGCTACCGCGGGGGAGGCTATGGCTACACCTTC. Protein: CASSYRGGGYGYTF.

The chain uses TRBV4-2 and TRBJ1-1, with 7 bases identical to TRBD1. Germline values: CDR1 LGHNA, CDR2 YNFKEQ. The CDR3 spans 15 residues. V was clipped by 0 bases and J by 7 bases; unmatched bases: 8. In DNA form, the CDR3 reads TGTGCCAGCAGCCAAGAGGGACAGACCCCGGGTGAAGCTTTCTTT. It is translated as CASSQEGQTPGEAFF.

The chain joins TRBV4-1 to TRBJ2-1; TRBD2 aligns across 12 bases. The junction had 8 bases not matched to a gene; V was cut back by 2 bases and J by 6 bases. The germline CDR1 and CDR2 sequences are MGHRA and YSYEKL. The CDR3 length is 17 residues. CDR3 coding DNA: TGCGCCAGCAGCCAAACCAGAGGACTAGCGGGGATCAATGAGCAGTTCTTC. The encoded protein is CASSQTRGLAGINEQFF.